Listed below are T cell receptor beta chains from one sample, sequenced in a study of T cell repertoires in cytomegalovirus infection. From the reads, TCRdb called clonotypes with MiXCR, one entry per CDR3 protein. Of 300,000 or so distinct CDR3 sequences in the sample, roughly 23% were seen once. The source material was PBMCs. The source is a human donor in good health (CMV status not recorded). Some clones in this sample may be carry-over from other donors' samples. CDR3s include the opening cysteine and the closing phenylalanine or tryptophan. Each record gives: CDR3 DNA, CDR3 protein, V gene, D gene, clone size, CDR3 length, J gene. The D gene is left open where the match is weak. Rows give clone size only sometimes, using once, few, many, or a class for an expanded clone.

cdr3_nt: TGTGCCAGCAGCTTGAGCGGGGCCCCCGGGGAGCTGTTTTTT
cdr3_aa: CASSLSGAPGELFF
v_call: TRBV7-3
d_call: TRBD2
clone_size: once
cdr3_length: 14
j_call: TRBJ2-2

cdr3_nt: TGCAGCGTTGAAGGGCGGGGGGGCCCCACAGATACGCAGTATTTT
cdr3_aa: CSVEGRGGPTDTQYF
v_call: TRBV29-1
d_call: TRBD2
clone_size: .
cdr3_length: 15
j_call: TRBJ2-3

cdr3_nt: TGTGCCAGCTTATCTCGGACACGATCCTACGAGCAGTACTTC
cdr3_aa: CASLSRTRSYEQYF
v_call: TRBV28
d_call: .
clone_size: .
cdr3_length: 14
j_call: TRBJ2-7

cdr3_nt: TGTGCCAGCAGCCTCCAGACAGGTCCCCGTGGCTACACCTTC
cdr3_aa: CASSLQTGPRGYTF
v_call: TRBV7-9
d_call: .
clone_size: .
cdr3_length: 14
j_call: TRBJ1-2

cdr3_nt: TGTGCCAGCAGCCTAAAGACTAGCGGGGGAATTAGGACAGATACGCAGTATTTT
cdr3_aa: CASSLKTSGGIRTDTQYF
v_call: TRBV27
d_call: TRBD2
clone_size: .
cdr3_length: 18
j_call: TRBJ2-3

cdr3_nt: TGTGCCAGCCTTGTGCCGGGACAGGGGCGGAATGAGCAGTTCTTC
cdr3_aa: CASLVPGQGRNEQFF
v_call: TRBV6-2/TRBV6-3
d_call: TRBD1
clone_size: .
cdr3_length: 15
j_call: TRBJ2-1

cdr3_nt: TGTGCCAGCAGCCCCGGGCCTACGAGGACGTGGGACACTGAAGCTTTCTTT
cdr3_aa: CASSPGPTRTWDTEAFF
v_call: TRBV7-3
d_call: .
clone_size: many
cdr3_length: 17
j_call: TRBJ1-1

cdr3_nt: TGCAGTGCTAGAGATCTACTAAACAATGAGCAGTTCTTC
cdr3_aa: CSARDLLNNEQFF
v_call: TRBV20-1
d_call: .
clone_size: .
cdr3_length: 13
j_call: TRBJ2-1

cdr3_nt: TGTGCCAGCAGCTTAGGGGTCGGGGTGCACACTGAAGCTTTCTTT
cdr3_aa: CASSLGVGVHTEAFF
v_call: TRBV7-2
d_call: .
clone_size: many
cdr3_length: 15
j_call: TRBJ1-1

cdr3_nt: TGCAGCGTTGAAACGGGGGTCAGATCCACAGATACGCAGTATTTT
cdr3_aa: CSVETGVRSTDTQYF
v_call: TRBV29-1
d_call: .
clone_size: .
cdr3_length: 15
j_call: TRBJ2-3

cdr3_nt: TGTGCCAGCGCCCCAATAAAAAGGGGTCAGCCCCAGCATTTT
cdr3_aa: CASAPIKRGQPQHF
v_call: TRBV6-1
d_call: .
clone_size: few
cdr3_length: 14
j_call: TRBJ1-5

cdr3_nt: TGTGCCAGCAGGCCGGGGACTAGCTGGGAGCAGTTCTTC
cdr3_aa: CASRPGTSWEQFF
v_call: TRBV2
d_call: TRBD2
clone_size: .
cdr3_length: 13
j_call: TRBJ2-1

cdr3_nt: TGTGCCAGCAGCTCCCCCGGGACAGGCTACACAGATACGCAGTATTTT
cdr3_aa: CASSSPGTGYTDTQYF
v_call: TRBV7-2
d_call: TRBD1
clone_size: many
cdr3_length: 16
j_call: TRBJ2-3

cdr3_nt: TGTGCCAGCAGTTCCCCACGGGGGAACTCCTACGAGCAGTACTTC
cdr3_aa: CASSSPRGNSYEQYF
v_call: TRBV6-2/TRBV6-3
d_call: .
clone_size: once
cdr3_length: 15
j_call: TRBJ2-7

cdr3_nt: TGCAGCGTAGGCACTGGCGCTTCCCAAGAGACCCAGTACTTC
cdr3_aa: CSVGTGASQETQYF
v_call: TRBV29-1
d_call: .
clone_size: .
cdr3_length: 14
j_call: TRBJ2-5

cdr3_nt: TGTGCCAGCAGCTTAGGGTGGGCAGAAGGGGGTCAGCCCCAGCATTTT
cdr3_aa: CASSLGWAEGGQPQHF
v_call: TRBV7-2
d_call: .
clone_size: many
cdr3_length: 16
j_call: TRBJ1-5

cdr3_nt: TGCAGCGTGAGTGGGACAGTCGGTCAGCCCCAGCATTTT
cdr3_aa: CSVSGTVGQPQHF
v_call: TRBV29-1
d_call: TRBD1
clone_size: few
cdr3_length: 13
j_call: TRBJ1-5

cdr3_nt: TGTGCCAGCAGTTGGGCGGGGGCGACCTACAATGAGCAGTTCTTC
cdr3_aa: CASSWAGATYNEQFF
v_call: TRBV6-2/TRBV6-3
d_call: .
clone_size: many
cdr3_length: 15
j_call: TRBJ2-1

cdr3_nt: TGCAGCGTCGACAGTGGCTCTGGGGCCAACGTCCTGACTTTC
cdr3_aa: CSVDSGSGANVLTF
v_call: TRBV29-1
d_call: .
clone_size: .
cdr3_length: 14
j_call: TRBJ2-6

cdr3_nt: TGTGCCAGCAGCTACGTATCGCGGGGGGGCAGGACCGGGGAGCTGTTTTTT
cdr3_aa: CASSYVSRGGRTGELFF
v_call: TRBV11-2
d_call: TRBD2
clone_size: many
cdr3_length: 17
j_call: TRBJ2-2

cdr3_nt: TGTGCCAGCAGCCTAAGGTCGGGGGCTGAAGCTTTCTTT
cdr3_aa: CASSLRSGAEAFF
v_call: TRBV7-2
d_call: .
clone_size: .
cdr3_length: 13
j_call: TRBJ1-1

cdr3_nt: TGTGCCATCAGTGATCAGAGGAAGGGGGAAGAAAAACTGTTTTTT
cdr3_aa: CAISDQRKGEEKLFF
v_call: TRBV10-3
d_call: .
clone_size: .
cdr3_length: 15
j_call: TRBJ1-4

cdr3_nt: TGTGCCAGCATTCCGGGACCCCTGAACACTGAAGCTTTCTTT
cdr3_aa: CASIPGPLNTEAFF
v_call: TRBV28
d_call: .
clone_size: many
cdr3_length: 14
j_call: TRBJ1-1

cdr3_nt: TGTGCCAGCGACAGGGGGCTGATCGGGGAGCTGTTTTTT
cdr3_aa: CASDRGLIGELFF
v_call: TRBV6-2/TRBV6-3
d_call: TRBD1
clone_size: few
cdr3_length: 13
j_call: TRBJ2-2

cdr3_nt: TGTGCCAGTAAATCTACGTCGGGGCTCCCCGCAGATACGCAGTATTTT
cdr3_aa: CASKSTSGLPADTQYF
v_call: TRBV27
d_call: .
clone_size: few
cdr3_length: 16
j_call: TRBJ2-3

cdr3_nt: TGTGCCAGCAGCTCCCATGGCGGCAATGAGCAGTTCTTC
cdr3_aa: CASSSHGGNEQFF
v_call: TRBV7-2
d_call: .
clone_size: few
cdr3_length: 13
j_call: TRBJ2-1

cdr3_nt: TGTGCCAGCAGTTACTCAGGGAATCAAGAGACCCAGTACTTC
cdr3_aa: CASSYSGNQETQYF
v_call: TRBV6-5
d_call: .
clone_size: few
cdr3_length: 14
j_call: TRBJ2-5

cdr3_nt: TGTGCCAGCAGCTTAGGGCAGGGCGATGTTAGCTCCTACGAGCAGTACTTC
cdr3_aa: CASSLGQGDVSSYEQYF
v_call: TRBV7-9
d_call: .
clone_size: .
cdr3_length: 17
j_call: TRBJ2-7

cdr3_nt: TGTGCCAGCAGTGCCCACAGGGGACACACCGGGGAGCTGTTTTTT
cdr3_aa: CASSAHRGHTGELFF
v_call: TRBV6-1
d_call: TRBD1
clone_size: few
cdr3_length: 15
j_call: TRBJ2-2

cdr3_nt: TGTGCCAGCAGCTTAGCCCTTAACGGAGGGAACACTGAAGCTTTCTTT
cdr3_aa: CASSLALNGGNTEAFF
v_call: TRBV7-2
d_call: .
clone_size: few
cdr3_length: 16
j_call: TRBJ1-1

cdr3_nt: TGTGCCAGCAGTGATCAGGGAGGGTCGAGCTCCTACGAGCAGTACTTC
cdr3_aa: CASSDQGGSSSYEQYF
v_call: TRBV2
d_call: TRBD2
clone_size: .
cdr3_length: 16
j_call: TRBJ2-7

cdr3_nt: TGTGCCAGCAGCTTAGTTGGACAGACCAGGAGGGAAAAACTGTTTTTT
cdr3_aa: CASSLVGQTRREKLFF
v_call: TRBV7-9
d_call: .
clone_size: .
cdr3_length: 16
j_call: TRBJ1-4

cdr3_nt: TGTGCCAGCAGCGGACCTTTGAGTGTGGTTGAGCAGTACTTC
cdr3_aa: CASSGPLSVVEQYF
v_call: TRBV25-1
d_call: .
clone_size: few
cdr3_length: 14
j_call: TRBJ2-7

cdr3_nt: TGCAGTGCTAGAGTTCTAGCGACTAGCACAGATACGCAGTATTTT
cdr3_aa: CSARVLATSTDTQYF
v_call: TRBV20-1
d_call: .
clone_size: once
cdr3_length: 15
j_call: TRBJ2-3

cdr3_nt: TGTGCCAGCAGCTTAGGTGGCAGGGCTGGCGGCTACACCTTC
cdr3_aa: CASSLGGRAGGYTF
v_call: TRBV7-2
d_call: .
clone_size: many
cdr3_length: 14
j_call: TRBJ1-2

cdr3_nt: TGTGCCAGCAGACCCGGCCCGGGGAGAGCTAACTATGGCTACACCTTC
cdr3_aa: CASRPGPGRANYGYTF
v_call: TRBV7-2
d_call: .
clone_size: many
cdr3_length: 16
j_call: TRBJ1-2